Listed below are T cell receptor beta chains from one sample, sequenced in a study of beta chain features in type 1 diabetes. Some clones are missing from TCRdb's copy, which holds only in-frame ones; the method was immunoSEQ multiplex PCR. The sample contains 400,000 to 450,000 clones, approximately 15% of which appear only once. The sample was naive CD4+ T cells from blood. The receptor source for this set is a man in his thirties or forties in good health. Both conserved end residues are part of each CDR3. The order of the fields is CDR3 DNA, CDR3 protein, D gene, J gene, clone size, V gene. A D gene is named only where the DNA matches it firmly. Part of the rows lack a size; the others show once, few, many or a class for expanded clones.

TGTGCCACCAGCAGAGATGTGGGCGCTTCCTACGAGCAGTACTTC	CATSRDVGASYEQYF	NA	TRBJ2-7	few	TRBV15
TGCAGTGCTAGTGGTGGGGCCGAGCAGTACTTC	CSASGGAEQYF	NA	TRBJ2-7	NA	TRBV20-1
TGTGCCTGGAGTGTGCTAGCGGGAGGTGGTGAGCAGTTCTTC	CAWSVLAGGGEQFF	TRBD2	TRBJ2-1	many	TRBV30
TGTGCCAGCAGCTTAAGGGGGAACACTGAAGCTTTCTTT	CASSLRGNTEAFF	NA	TRBJ1-1	few	TRBV7-8
TGTGCCAGCAGCTCCGGGACTAGCGGGAGCTTGGGTGAGCAGTTCTTC	CASSSGTSGSLGEQFF	TRBD2	TRBJ2-1	NA	TRBV7-9
TGTGCCAGCAGCTTATTGTCCCGAGGGGCGGCGACAGATACGCAGTATTTT	CASSLLSRGAATDTQYF	NA	TRBJ2-3	NA	TRBV7-2
TGCAGCGTTGAAGATCTTACGATGACAGGGGTTCCAGATACGCAGTATTTT	CSVEDLTMTGVPDTQYF	TRBD1	TRBJ2-3	few	TRBV29-1
TGTGCCAGCAGCCAACACGGGACAAGTGCTTACGAGCAGTACTTC	CASSQHGTSAYEQYF	NA	TRBJ2-7	NA	TRBV14
TGTGCCAGCAGTGCCCTCGGACCCACCGGGGAGCTGTTTTTT	CASSALGPTGELFF	NA	TRBJ2-2	NA	TRBV25-1
TGTGCCTGGAGCGCCCGACTAGCTCTTGGCACAGATACGCAGTATTTT	CAWSARLALGTDTQYF	TRBD2	TRBJ2-3	few	TRBV30
TGTGCCTGGAGTGCAAGCCGACAGGGACTCTCTGGAAACACCATATATTTT	CAWSASRQGLSGNTIYF	TRBD1	TRBJ1-3	NA	TRBV30
TGTGCCAGCAGTCCCACGAGGTACAATGAGCAGTTCTTC	CASSPTRYNEQFF	NA	TRBJ2-1	few	TRBV27
TGTGCCAGCAGCGTAGGGACAGGGGGTGACTATGGCTACACCTTC	CASSVGTGGDYGYTF	TRBD1	TRBJ1-2	few	TRBV9
TGCAGCGTTGAAGGGCCTTCTGAAGCTTTCTTT	CSVEGPSEAFF	NA	TRBJ1-1	NA	TRBV29-1
TGCAGCGGACAAAAGTCGAACACTGAAGCTTTCTTT	CSGQKSNTEAFF	NA	TRBJ1-1	NA	TRBV29-1
TGTGCCAGCAGCTTAGGGACCTGGACAAGCTCCTACGAGCAGTACTTC	CASSLGTWTSSYEQYF	NA	TRBJ2-7	NA	TRBV11-2
TGCGCCAGCAGCTTGCAGGGGCGCAACACAGATACGCAGTATTTT	CASSLQGRNTDTQYF	NA	TRBJ2-3	few	TRBV5-1
TGTGCCACCATGACGGGGCAAGCCAACTACGAGCAGTACTTC	CATMTGQANYEQYF	NA	TRBJ2-7	NA	TRBV10-3
TGTGCCAGTACCACCACAGCGGGGGAATACAATGAGCAGTTCTTC	CASTTTAGEYNEQFF	TRBD2	TRBJ2-1	NA	TRBV19
TGTGCCAGCAGCTTTGCAGGGGGCTTCAATGAGCAGTTCTTC	CASSFAGGFNEQFF	TRBD1	TRBJ2-1	few	TRBV5-6
TGTGCCAGCAGATCTTGGACAGTGGGGAACACTGAAGCTTTCTTT	CASRSWTVGNTEAFF	NA	TRBJ1-1	NA	TRBV6-6
TGCAGTTTACGACTTAGCACAGATACGCAGTATTTT	CSLRLSTDTQYF	NA	TRBJ2-3	few	TRBV29-1
TGTGCCAGCAGCTTGGTTCCGACAGGGAACACTGAAGCTTTCTTT	CASSLVPTGNTEAFF	NA	TRBJ1-1	few	TRBV5-4
TGTGCCAGCAGTTTTTCAACGGGGTCAGATACGCAGTATTTT	CASSFSTGSDTQYF	NA	TRBJ2-3	few	TRBV28
TGTGCCAGCAGCAGCCGAATGGCCACCATATATTTT	CASSSRMATIYF	NA	TRBJ1-3	few	TRBV7-9
TGTGCCAGCACCCTGGGGCCTTTGGGCACAGATACGCAGTATTTT	CASTLGPLGTDTQYF	NA	TRBJ2-3	few	TRBV2
TGCGCCAGCAGCCAGCTCCCGGACAGAACCTACGAGCAGTACTTC	CASSQLPDRTYEQYF	NA	TRBJ2-7	NA	TRBV4-1